The clone carrying this T cell receptor beta chain was recorded a few times. The antigen remains unidentified. The treatment: oral pan-JAK inhibitor, 5-10 mg twice daily. Following RNA extraction, reverse transcription yielded cDNA that acted as the sequencing template. This table comes from immunoSEQ multiplex PCR, and its TCRdb copy is limited to in-frame clones, with some not included. The sample lists over 100,000 clones, approximately 53% seen once, with approximately 0.46% in the top ten. These data belong to a study of CD8+ T cells in alopecia areata. Whole-study results and caveats: Sequencing of scalp samples also captures resident alphabeta T cells of normal skin.

This CDR3 comprises 16 residues. Germline V gives CDR1 KGHSH, CDR2 LQKENI. Losses at the gene ends were 1 base for V and 5 bases for J; bases not matched to a gene: 7. V gene TRBV18 combines with J gene TRBJ2-7; 11 nucleotides agree with TRBD1. This TCR was recovered from a human donor with alopecia areata. Sequenced here: CD4+ T cells sorted from blood, sampled at week 4, from a patient treated with tofacitinib. CDR3 DNA: TGTGCCAGCTCACCACGCATCGGGACAGGGGGGGACGAGCAGTACTTC. It specifies CASSPRIGTGGDEQYF.